This TCR beta chain came from a study of OX40 agonist ivuxolimab in advanced cancers. Notes on the research overall: Ivuxolimab was an agonistic, fully human IgG2 monoclonal antibody directed against OX40 (CD134), a costimulatory receptor. Intravenous ivuxolimab was administered to patients every 2 weeks at six dose levels: 0.01, 0.1, 0.3, 1.5, 3 and 10 mg/kg. Among the approximately 50 dose-escalation patients, about 20 had hepatocellular carcinoma, roughly 15 melanoma, 9 renal cell carcinoma and 9 head and neck cancer. In the dose-escalation cohort, more than 75% of patients were male, and the mean age was approximately 64 years, with a range of roughly 20 to 79. Patients were allowed to have had prior anti-PD-1, anti-PD-L1 or anti-CTLA-4 therapy, and 40% of the dose-escalation patients had previously received checkpoint inhibitors. Partial responses were achieved by three dose-escalation patients, of whom one had hepatocellular carcinoma and two had cutaneous melanoma. Peripheral TCRbeta sequencing aimed to test whether ivuxolimab altered TCR sequence diversity and caused clonal T-cell expansion. The paper reports the monotherapy dose-escalation portion (N of about 47 patients) of the phase I ivuxolimab trial.

For sequencing of the TCRbeta CDR3 region, genomic DNA was extracted from the sorted cells. The immunoSEQ Assay was used to sequence the TCRbeta CDR3 regions. The table was pulled from immuneACCESS by TCRdb, which kept in-frame rearrangements only. Such tables lose some clones; where checked, under half of the loss comes from unresolved V genes, and the rest has no known cause. The sample records fewer than 85,000 clones, about 93% of which are singletons. 0.4% to 0.55% of the sample lies in the top ten. The germline V gene specifies SGHTA as CDR1 and FQGTGA as CDR2. From cysteine to phenylalanine, the CDR3 is 14 amino acids long. Only the CDR3 DNA is retained, 42 bases long and in frame from the first base. V loses 4 bases of germline sequence and J loses 9 bases, and the interval between the two ends is 16 bases. The trial excluded patients who had a history of autoimmune disease or were on systemic immunosuppression. Peripheral blood for TCR sequencing was drawn from every dose cohort at baseline, at cycle 4 day 1 and at cycle 7 day 1. The samples were taken from a phase I, first-in-human, multicenter, open-label dose-escalation trial of ivuxolimab. Adults with locally advanced or metastatic head and neck squamous cell, hepatocellular, melanoma or renal cell carcinoma were enrolled in the trial. Before TCR sequencing, CD4+ and CD8+ T cells were separately sorted from peripheral blood.

About this clone itself: Its antigen remains undetermined. Base qualities are missing; no much larger clone stands one base away.

The paper's findings and limits, for the study overall: At doses of 0.1 to 3.0 mg/kg, clonal expansion of both CD4+ and CD8+ blood T cells was observed from baseline to week 6. Partial responders in the 0.1-3.0 mg/kg groups had among the lowest normalized peripheral clonal expansion, especially among CD8+ T cells. Which antigens the clonally expanded peripheral T cells were specific for was not determined. After ivuxolimab, CD8+ T cells had more expanded clones than CD4+ T cells on average. Low levels of normalized T-cell clonal expansion were also shown by some nonresponding patients.

Here the chain combines TRBV7-3 and TRBJ2-1; possibly the D gene is TRBD1, per 5 matching bases. The material was CD4+ or CD8+ T cells sorted from blood, obtained in a trial of the OX40 agonist ivuxolimab. The clonotype comes from an adult with an advanced solid tumor such as melanoma, head and neck, liver or kidney cancer. The nucleotide sequence is TGTGCCAGCAGCTCTAAGTGGGGCGTGGGTGAGCAGTTCTTC. It codes for CASSSKWGVGEQFF.